This T cell receptor (beta chain) was recorded in a study of spatial heterogeneity in lung cancer. In the study overall: Alpha-chain sequences were consistently detected in smaller numbers than beta-chain sequences.

Findings and caveats of the study: When ubiquitous and regional expanded TCRs were counted, their numbers tracked ubiquitous and regional nonsynonymous mutations, respectively. The number of expanded tumor alpha and beta chains correlated with mutation number.

This clonotype was picked up many times. Its antigen is currently unknown. V was trimmed by 0 bases and J by 3 bases, leaving 12 bases between them. This CDR3 is built from 15 residues. Germline V gives CDR1 MNHEY, CDR2 SVGAGI. This sample's time point: sample taken at primary tumor resection. The cohort: 70 to 75 early-stage, untreated non-small cell lung cancer patients. A single record per CDR3 protein comes from TCRdb applying MiXCR to the 5' RACE reads. The sample has 20,000 to 25,000 distinct CDR3 sequences, under 6.5% seen once. The clonotype originates from a male donor with early-stage non-small cell lung cancer. The rearrangement joins TRBV6-5 to TRBJ2-7; D may be TRBD1 (6 bases). Source: lung tumor tissue, taken at surgery. The CDR3 region is CASSYSGTLDYEQYF. CDR3 DNA sequence: TGTGCCAGCAGTTACTCCGGGACATTAGACTACGAGCAGTACTTC.